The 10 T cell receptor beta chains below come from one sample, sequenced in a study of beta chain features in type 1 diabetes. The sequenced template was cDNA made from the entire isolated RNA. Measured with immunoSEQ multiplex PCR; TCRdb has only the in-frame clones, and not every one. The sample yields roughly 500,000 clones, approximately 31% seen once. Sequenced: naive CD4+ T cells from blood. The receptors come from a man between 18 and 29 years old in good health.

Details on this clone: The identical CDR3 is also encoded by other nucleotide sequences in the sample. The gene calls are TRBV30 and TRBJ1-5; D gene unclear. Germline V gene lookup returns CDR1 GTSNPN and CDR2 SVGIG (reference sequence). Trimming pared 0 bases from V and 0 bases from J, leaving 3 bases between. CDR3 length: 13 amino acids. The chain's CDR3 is CAWSVGSNQPQHF. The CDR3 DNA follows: TGTGCCTGGAGTGTGGGTAGCAATCAGCCCCAGCATTTT.

CDR3 residues: CAWSVRKGASVEYF. CDR3 in DNA: TGTGCCTGGAGTGTACGGAAAGGGGCCTCCGTCGAGTACTTC. The chain links TRBV30 to TRBJ2-7; a weak D match, TRBD1 (5 bases). The germline gives CDR1 GTSNPN, CDR2 SVGIG (reference sequence). V was pared by 0 bases and J by 11 bases, with 20 bases between. The CDR3 length is 14 residues.

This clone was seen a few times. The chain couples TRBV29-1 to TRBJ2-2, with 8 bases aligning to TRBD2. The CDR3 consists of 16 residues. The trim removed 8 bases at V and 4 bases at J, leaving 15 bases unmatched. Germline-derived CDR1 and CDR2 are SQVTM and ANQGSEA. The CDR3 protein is CSPALRLAPGTGELFF. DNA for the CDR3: TGCAGCCCAGCACTCAGACTAGCGCCAGGCACCGGGGAGCTGTTTTTT.

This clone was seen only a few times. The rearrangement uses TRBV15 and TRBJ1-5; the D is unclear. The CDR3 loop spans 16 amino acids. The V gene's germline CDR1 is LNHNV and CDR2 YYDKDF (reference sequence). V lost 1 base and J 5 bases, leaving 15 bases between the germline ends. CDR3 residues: CATSRVLDTRDQPQHF. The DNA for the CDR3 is TGTGCCACCAGCAGAGTTCTCGACACGAGGGATCAGCCCCAGCATTTT.

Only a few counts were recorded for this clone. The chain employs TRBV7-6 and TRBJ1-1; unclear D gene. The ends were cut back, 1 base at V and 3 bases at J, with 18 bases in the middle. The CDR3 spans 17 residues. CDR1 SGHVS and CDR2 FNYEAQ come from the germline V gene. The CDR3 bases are TGTGCCAGCAGCTTAGATTTAGAGGGTATTTTGGACACTGAAGCTTTCTTT. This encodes CASSLDLEGILDTEAFF.

CDR3 region: CASSPWVLANQPQHF. As DNA, the CDR3 is TGCGCCAGCAGCCCTTGGGTCCTTGCGAATCAGCCCCAGCATTTT. V usage is TRBV4-1 and J usage is TRBJ1-5; no clear D gene. Germline assignment: CDR1 MGHRA and CDR2 YSYEKL. Trimming shortened V by 4 bases and J by 4 bases, and 14 bases separated the two germline ends. The CDR3 has 15 residues.

The CDR3 loop is CAWSRGRPGAYEQYF. CDR3 DNA sequence: TGTGCCTGGAGCCGAGGACGCCCGGGGGCCTACGAGCAGTACTTC. The V and J genes are TRBV30 and TRBJ2-7; weak D call: TRBD2 (6 bases). The V gene lost 3 bases and the J gene lost 2 bases, with 17 bases spanning the gap. CDR3 length equals 15 residues. The germline gives CDR1 GTSNPN, CDR2 SVGIG (reference sequence).

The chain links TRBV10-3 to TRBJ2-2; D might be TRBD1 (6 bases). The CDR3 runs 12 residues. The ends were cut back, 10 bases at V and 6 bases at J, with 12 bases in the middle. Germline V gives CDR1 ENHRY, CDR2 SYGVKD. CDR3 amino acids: CATSQGAGELFF. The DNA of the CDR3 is TGTGCCACTTCACAGGGTGCCGGGGAGCTGTTTTTT.

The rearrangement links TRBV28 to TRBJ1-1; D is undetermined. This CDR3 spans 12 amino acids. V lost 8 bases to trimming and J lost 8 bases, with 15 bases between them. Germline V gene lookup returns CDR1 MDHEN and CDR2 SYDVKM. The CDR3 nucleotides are TGTGCCAGCGCCCTGGCCCGCTTGGAAGCTTTCTTT. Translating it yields CASALARLEAFF.

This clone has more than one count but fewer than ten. DNA for the CDR3: TGCAGCGTCCCCGACAGGGTAGCCTTGTACTTC. Translating it yields CSVPDRVALYF. The chain is built from TRBV29-1 and TRBJ2-5; 7 nucleotides line up with TRBD1. Trimming at V came to 6 bases and at J to 13 bases, leaving 11 bases not matched to a gene. Per the germline V gene, CDR1 is SQVTM and CDR2 is ANQGSEA. This CDR3 region has 11 residues.